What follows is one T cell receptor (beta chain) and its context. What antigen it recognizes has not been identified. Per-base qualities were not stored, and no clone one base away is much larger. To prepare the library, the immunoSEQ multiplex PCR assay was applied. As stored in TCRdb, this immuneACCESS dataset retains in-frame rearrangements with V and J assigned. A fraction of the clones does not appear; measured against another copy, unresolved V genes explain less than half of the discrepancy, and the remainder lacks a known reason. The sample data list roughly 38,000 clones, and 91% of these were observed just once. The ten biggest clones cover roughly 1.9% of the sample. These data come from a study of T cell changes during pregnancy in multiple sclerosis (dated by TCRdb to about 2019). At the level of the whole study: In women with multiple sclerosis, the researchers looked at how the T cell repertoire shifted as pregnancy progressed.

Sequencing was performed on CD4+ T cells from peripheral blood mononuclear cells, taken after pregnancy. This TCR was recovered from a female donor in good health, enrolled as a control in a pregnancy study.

The nucleotides are TGTGCCAGCAGGACAACAGGGAGTCCTGGAAACACCATATATTTT. This codes for CASRTTGSPGNTIYF. The chain couples TRBV6-5 to TRBJ1-3; TRBD1 could be the D gene, as 6 bases match. V drops 6 bases and J drops 2 bases, leaving 14 bases in between. CDR1 MNHEY and CDR2 SVGAGI were looked up in the germline V gene. From the cysteine up to the phenylalanine, the CDR3 has a length of 15 residues. Just the 45-base CDR3 DNA is kept, in frame starting at base 1.